These 17 T cell receptor beta chains share one sample of origin, sequenced in a study of T cells in Graves' hyperthyroidism and ophthalmopathy. RNA transcripts were the template for amplifying TCR beta CDR3 regions. First-round RT-PCR with HTBI primers amplified the TCR CDR3 region. One entry per CDR3 protein, called by TCRdb with MiXCR from the multiplex PCR reads. The table lists about 290,000 distinct CDR3 sequences, approximately 15% of them singletons, with 7.9% in the top ten. Material: blood. These receptors originate from a middle-aged woman with Graves' hyperthyroidism.

The chain links TRBV29-1 to TRBJ1-1, with 9 bases matching TRBD1. This CDR3 has 13 residues. The trim removed 6 bases at V and 0 bases at J, leaving 2 bases unmatched. Per the germline V gene, CDR1 is SQVTM and CDR2 is ANQGSEA. CDR3 sequence (DNA): TGCAGCGTGGACAGGGGTATGAACACTGAAGCTTTCTTT. Its protein is CSVDRGMNTEAFF.

The table lists this clonotype with many counts. The V call is TRBV6-2 or TRBV6-3, the J call TRBJ2-1; weak D call: TRBD1 (6 bases). CDR3 length: 14 amino acids. V dropped 0 bases and J dropped 9 bases, with 12 bases sitting between them. Germline V CDR1 and CDR2: MNHEY, SVGEGT. The CDR3 nucleotides read TGTGCCAGCAGTTACTCGGCAGGGGTCTTTGAGCAGTTCTTC. Residues: CASSYSAGVFEQFF.

The sample holds many counts of this clonotype. This chain joins TRBV13 and TRBJ2-3, with 7 bases aligning to TRBD2. CDR1 and CDR2 from the germline V gene are PRHDT and FYEKMQ (reference sequence). The CDR3 spans 15 residues. Trimming took 1 base from V and 4 from J; bases not matched to a gene: 5. DNA for the CDR3: TGTGCCAGCAGCTTAGCGGGAGGAGGGTCAGATACGCAGTATTTT. As protein: CASSLAGGGSDTQYF.

This clonotype was detected ten times or more. The chain employs TRBV29-1 and TRBJ2-5; D possibly corresponds to TRBD2 (5 bases). V dropped 4 bases and J dropped 2 bases, with 11 bases sitting between them. The V gene's germline CDR1 is SQVTM and CDR2 ANQGSEA. The CDR3 is 13 amino acids. The CDR3 sequence: CSVVPTGQETQYF. In DNA form, the CDR3 reads TGCAGCGTTGTTCCGACGGGACAAGAGACCCAGTACTTC.

This clonotype was seen at least ten times. This chain connects TRBV11-2 to TRBJ2-7; TRBD1 is a possible D gene (7 bases). The germline gives CDR1 SGHAT, CDR2 FQNNGV. The V and J ends lost 7 bases and 4 bases respectively, with 11 bases between them. CDR3 size: 12 residues. The CDR3 nucleotides read TGTGCCAGCACCCCAGGGGGGTACGAGCAGTACTTC. Encoded protein: CASTPGGYEQYF.

In this sample, this clonotype turned up many times. The chain employs TRBV5-5 and TRBJ1-1, with unresolved D. Germline CDR1 SGHKS, CDR2 YYEKEE (reference sequence). CDR3 length: 13 residues. V was shortened by 4 bases and J by 0 bases, with 7 bases between the two germline ends. CDR3 nucleotide sequence: TGTGCCAGCAGCAGAGTCATGAACACTGAAGCTTTCTTT. The encoded protein is CASSRVMNTEAFF.

This clonotype was counted many times. The chain joins TRBV3-1 to TRBJ1-5; D is perhaps TRBD1 (6 bases). This CDR3 contains 15 residues. The V end was cut by 4 bases, the J end by 4 bases, with 14 bases between. CDR1 is LGHDT, CDR2 YNNKEL, per germline (reference sequence). This CDR3 is CASSPSDRSNQPQHF. The CDR3 DNA is TGTGCCAGCAGCCCCTCTGACAGGTCGAATCAGCCCCAGCATTTT.

This chain uses TRBV28 with TRBJ2-7; 8 nucleotides line up with TRBD1. Germline CDR1 and CDR2: MDHEN and SYDVKM. This CDR3 is 14 amino acids long. The V and J ends lost 6 bases and 4 bases, in that order; junction bases with no gene match: 8. The CDR3 protein is CASRRTGGLYEQYF. The CDR3 DNA reads as TGTGCCAGCAGGCGCACAGGGGGACTTTACGAGCAGTACTTC.

V and J are TRBV10-3 and TRBJ2-1, with TRBD2 matching over 9 bases. J gave up 0 bases and V 4 bases, and 1 base lay outside the gene matches. CDR1 is ENHRY and CDR2 is SYGVKD in the germline V gene. This CDR3 comprises 15 residues. Written as DNA, the CDR3 is TGTGCCATCAGTGCTAGCGGGAACTCCTACAATGAGCAGTTCTTC. It yields the protein CAISASGNSYNEQFF.

This clonotype was counted ten times or more. The chain links TRBV20-1 to TRBJ2-3; D is ambiguous. Trimming shortened V by 1 base and J by 0 bases, and 5 bases separated the two germline ends. CDR1 is DFQATT and CDR2 is SNEGSKA in the germline V gene (reference sequence). The CDR3 has 13 amino acids. The CDR3 DNA sequence: TGCAGTGCTAGAGGAAGTAGCACAGATACGCAGTATTTT. It is translated as CSARGSSTDTQYF.

This clonotype was recorded at least ten times. The chain couples TRBV27 to TRBJ1-3; a weak D match, TRBD1 (6 bases). The CDR3 consists of 17 residues. V lost 6 bases to trimming and J lost 5 bases, with 23 bases between them. CDR1 is MNHEY and CDR2 is SMNVEV in the germline V gene (reference sequence). CDR3 region: CASSNIGGAGSRNTIYF. Written as DNA, the CDR3 is TGTGCCAGCAGCAATATCGGGGGCGCGGGTTCTAGAAACACCATATATTTT.

The chain links TRBV9 to TRBJ1-3, with a weak D call TRBD1 (5 bases). The CDR3 extends over 15 amino acids. Germline V gene sequence: CDR1 SGDLS, CDR2 YYNGEE. The V gene lost 0 bases and the J gene lost 0 bases, with 7 bases spanning the gap. DNA of the CDR3: TGTGCCAGCAGCGTAGGCAGGGTCTCTGGAAACACCATATATTTT. Translation: CASSVGRVSGNTIYF.

This clonotype was counted a few times. The V and J genes are TRBV18 and TRBJ1-4, with D unclear. The V gene lost 0 bases and the J gene lost 5 bases, with 10 bases spanning the gap. The CDR3 has 15 residues. Per the germline V gene, CDR1 is KGHSH and CDR2 is LQKENI. The CDR3 DNA is TGTGCCAGCTCACCACCGACTCGCCAGAATGAAAAACTGTTTTTT. Its translation: CASSPPTRQNEKLFF.

Ten or more counts support this clonotype. The chain uses TRBV20-1 and TRBJ2-1; D is possibly TRBD2 (6 bases). Germline-derived CDR1 and CDR2 are DFQATT and SNEGSKA (reference sequence). The V end was cut by 1 base, the J end by 12 bases, with 19 bases between. The length of the CDR3 is 14 residues. In DNA form, the CDR3 reads TGCAGTGCTAGAGGAGGGATGACTAGTACTCCGCAGTTCTTC. Amino acid sequence: CSARGGMTSTPQFF.

This clonotype came up many times. The chain recombines TRBV3-1 with TRBJ1-1; D is perhaps TRBD1 (6 bases). Germline V gene sequence: CDR1 LGHDT, CDR2 YNNKEL (reference sequence). This CDR3 region has 14 residues. Trimming took 3 bases from V and 5 from J, leaving 13 bases between them. The CDR3 nucleotides read TGTGCCAGCAGCCAGGTAGGGGGGCGAACTGAAGCTTTCTTT. Its protein is CASSQVGGRTEAFF.

This clonotype was seen a few times. The V and J genes are TRBV25-1 and TRBJ2-1, with 9 positions matching TRBD2. V was clipped by 4 bases and J by 5 bases; unmatched bases: 6. Germline V CDR1 and CDR2: MGHDK, SYGVNS. The CDR3 totals 15 residues. The CDR3 bases are TGTGCCAGCAGTGCGCTGCTAGCGGGAAACAATGAGCAGTTCTTC. Translating it yields CASSALLAGNNEQFF.

On this clonotype itself: At one end, the junction sequence differs from germline, possibly due to a read error. The chain couples TRBV27 to TRBJ2-2; 10 positions match TRBD2. Germline lookup yields CDR1 MNHEY and CDR2 SMNVEV (reference sequence). The CDR3 is 15 residues long. The CDR3 loop is CAGSSAGGPAGELFF. As DNA, the CDR3 is TGTGCCGGCAGTTCAGCGGGAGGGCCGGCCGGGGAGCTGTTTTTT.